This is a list of T cell receptor beta chains from one sample in a study of blood T cells in healthy people across ages. TCRdb re-called the 5' RACE reads with MiXCR, one entry per CDR3 protein. The sample yields fewer than 800,000 distinct CDR3 sequences, about 30% seen once. Sequences were obtained from blood. Receptors originate from a woman of 80 years or more in good health. Both conserved end residues are part of each CDR3. D genes are given only for firm matches. Clone size, where shown, is once, few, many, or a class for clones that have expanded.

clone_size	v_call	j_call	d_call	cdr3_aa	cdr3_nt
.	TRBV29-1	TRBJ2-7	.	CSVDGNHEQYF	TGCAGCGTTGACGGTAACCACGAGCAGTACTTC
many	TRBV18	TRBJ2-3	TRBD2	CASSPLGASGFTDTQYF	TGTGCCAGCTCACCACTCGGGGCTAGCGGTTTCACAGATACGCAGTATTTT
few	TRBV28	TRBJ1-1	.	CASSLIVGDFAEAFF	TGTGCCAGCAGTCTGATTGTGGGTGACTTCGCTGAAGCTTTCTTT
once	TRBV7-2	TRBJ1-1	TRBD1	CASSQDRVGTEAFF	TGTGCCAGCAGCCAAGACAGGGTCGGCACTGAAGCTTTCTTT
.	TRBV7-9	TRBJ2-4	.	CASSPHTQYF	TGTGCCAGCAGTCCTCATACCCAGTACTTC
many	TRBV4-3	TRBJ2-1	.	CASSHQRSTYNEQFF	TGCGCCAGCAGCCATCAGAGGAGCACCTACAATGAGCAGTTCTTC
.	TRBV15	TRBJ1-4	TRBD1	CATSSRDRGLQKLFF	TGTGCCACCAGCAGCCGGGACAGGGGGCTTCAAAAACTGTTTTTT
many	TRBV13	TRBJ2-7	.	CASSSARGGEQYF	TGTGCCAGCAGCTCCGCGAGGGGGGGAGAGCAGTACTTC
.	TRBV5-4	TRBJ1-6	.	CASKVQGSHSPLHF	TGTGCCAGCAAGGTACAGGGATCCCATTCACCCCTCCACTTT
many	TRBV30	TRBJ2-1	.	CAWGASNNEQFF	TGTGCCTGGGGAGCTAGCAACAATGAGCAGTTCTTC
once	TRBV12-3/TRBV12-4	TRBJ1-2	TRBD1	CASSLADRAKEGYTF	TGTGCCAGCAGTTTAGCCGACAGGGCAAAAGAAGGCTACACCTTC
many	TRBV20-1	TRBJ2-7	TRBD1	CSAIGQGRFYEQYF	TGCAGTGCTATAGGACAGGGACGGTTCTACGAGCAGTACTTC
many	TRBV29-1	TRBJ1-4	.	CSVEGDRGEKLFF	TGCAGCGTTGAAGGTGACAGAGGCGAAAAACTGTTTTTT
few	TRBV10-3	TRBJ1-4	TRBD1	CASRDSLATNEKLFF	TGTGCCTCCAGGGACAGTCTCGCAACTAATGAAAAACTGTTTTTT
.	TRBV5-1	TRBJ1-6	.	CASSFGGARDSPLHF	TGCGCCAGCAGCTTTGGTGGGGCGCGGGATTCACCCCTCCACTTT
many	TRBV28	TRBJ2-7	.	CASSSPQGGSYEQYF	TGTGCCAGCAGTTCCCCCCAGGGTGGGTCCTACGAGCAGTACTTC
few	TRBV5-1	TRBJ1-1	.	CASSLSGRYTEAFF	TGCGCCAGCAGCTTGTCTGGGAGGTACACTGAAGCTTTCTTT
.	TRBV6-1	TRBJ2-7	.	CARISLRGKSYEQYF	TGTGCCCGCATTAGCCTTCGGGGCAAATCCTACGAGCAGTACTTC
.	TRBV7-3	TRBJ2-2	TRBD1	CASSLGPGGYTGELFF	TGTGCCAGCAGCTTAGGCCCAGGGGGCTACACCGGGGAGCTGTTTTTT
.	TRBV20-1	TRBJ2-3	.	CSAGGQTDTQYF	TGCAGTGCTGGAGGGCAGACAGATACGCAGTATTTT
few	TRBV9	TRBJ1-1	TRBD1	CASSTGVGTEAFF	TGTGCCAGCAGCACAGGGGTTGGCACTGAAGCTTTCTTT
many	TRBV7-2	TRBJ1-5	TRBD1	CASSETGGRQPQHF	TGTGCCAGCAGCGAGACAGGGGGCCGGCAGCCCCAGCATTTT
many	TRBV7-2	TRBJ2-5	TRBD2	CASSRGLAGDETQYF	TGTGCCAGCAGCCGGGGGCTAGCGGGGGACGAGACCCAGTACTTC
once	TRBV6-1	TRBJ1-5	.	CASSNGPGQPQHF	TGTGCTAGCAGTAATGGACCGGGACAGCCCCAGCATTTT
.	TRBV7-2	TRBJ2-2	.	CASTLLPGELFF	TGTGCCAGCACCCTCCTTCCCGGGGAGCTGTTTTTT
.	TRBV20-1	TRBJ1-1	.	CSARARKVDTEAFF	TGCAGTGCTAGAGCGCGCAAGGTGGACACTGAAGCTTTCTTT
many	TRBV6-6	TRBJ1-3	.	CASSSGAQGNTIYF	TGTGCCAGCAGTTCGGGGGCGCAAGGAAACACCATATATTTT
many	TRBV27	TRBJ1-5	.	CASSLSDGARQPQHF	TGTGCCAGCAGTTTATCCGACGGGGCGCGTCAGCCCCAGCATTTT
.	TRBV29-1	TRBJ1-1	TRBD1	CSVAPGQGGSEAFF	TGCAGCGTTGCCCCAGGACAGGGAGGATCTGAAGCTTTCTTT
many	TRBV5-1	TRBJ1-1	TRBD1	CASSLGGNRGNTEAFF	TGCGCCAGCAGCTTGGGAGGGAACAGGGGGAACACTGAAGCTTTCTTT
.	TRBV6-2/TRBV6-3	TRBJ2-5	.	CASRGIKQTQYF	TGTGCCAGCAGAGGGATTAAGCAGACCCAGTACTTC
many	TRBV30	TRBJ2-1	.	CAWSVRGPSNEQFF	TGTGCCTGGAGTGTACGGGGGCCGAGCAATGAGCAGTTCTTC
.	TRBV3-1	TRBJ2-1	TRBD2	CASRRGGAFNNEQFF	TGTGCCAGCAGACGCGGGGGGGCATTCAACAATGAGCAGTTCTTC
many	TRBV14	TRBJ2-7	.	CASSQGPGYEQYF	TGTGCCAGCAGCCAAGGGCCGGGGTACGAGCAGTACTTC
.	TRBV7-2	TRBJ1-2	.	CAGSLGLWESGYTF	TGTGCCGGCAGCTTAGGTCTTTGGGAGTCTGGCTACACCTTC
many	TRBV11-2	TRBJ2-1	.	CASSLVVSYNEQFF	TGTGCCAGCAGCTTAGTGGTCAGCTACAATGAGCAGTTCTTC
.	TRBV19	TRBJ2-5	.	CASSINSSPQETQYF	TGTGCCAGTAGTATCAACAGTTCGCCGCAAGAGACCCAGTACTTC
.	TRBV27	TRBJ1-2	.	CASSYGTLKSGYTF	TGTGCCAGCAGTTACGGGACGCTGAAGTCTGGCTACACCTTC
.	TRBV7-9	TRBJ2-2	.	CASTEGYLATGELFF	TGTGCCAGCACCGAGGGGTACCTTGCCACCGGGGAGCTGTTTTTT
many	TRBV10-3	TRBJ1-4	.	CAISESMPGDAEKLFF	TGTGCCATCAGTGAGTCGATGCCAGGGGATGCTGAAAAACTGTTTTTT
once	TRBV30	TRBJ1-3	TRBD1	CACTRDRIGNTIYF	TGTGCCTGCACCCGGGACAGGATTGGAAACACCATATATTTT
many	TRBV6-2/TRBV6-3	TRBJ2-1	.	CASSAVAITYNEQFF	TGTGCCAGTAGCGCCGTAGCTATTACCTACAATGAGCAGTTCTTC
.	TRBV6-5	TRBJ2-1	.	CASSLATSSYNEQFF	TGTGCCAGCAGTTTGGCGACGAGCTCCTACAATGAGCAGTTCTTC
many	TRBV4-3	TRBJ2-3	TRBD2	CASSQDLLAGASFTDTQYF	TGCGCCAGCAGCCAAGATCTGCTAGCGGGGGCCTCTTTCACAGATACGCAGTATTTT
.	TRBV28	TRBJ1-6	.	CASSLGFKPLHF	TGTGCCAGCAGTTTAGGGTTCAAGCCCCTCCACTTT
.	TRBV24-1	TRBJ2-1	TRBD2	CATSGGGPNEQFF	TGTGCCACCAGTGGGGGGGGACCGAATGAGCAGTTCTTC
.	TRBV7-2	TRBJ2-1	.	CASTASSYNEQFF	TGTGCCAGCACCGCCAGCTCCTACAATGAGCAGTTCTTC
few	TRBV30	TRBJ1-2	.	CAWAMWGGNYGYTF	TGTGCCTGGGCGATGTGGGGGGGCAACTATGGCTACACCTTC
many	TRBV7-2	TRBJ2-3	TRBD2	CASSSRTSGGQGTQYF	TGTGCCAGCAGCTCTAGGACTAGCGGGGGCCAAGGGACGCAGTATTTT
many	TRBV10-3	TRBJ2-3	.	CAISSQRADTQYF	TGTGCCATCAGCTCCCAGCGTGCAGATACGCAGTATTTT
many	TRBV6-5	TRBJ1-5	.	CASSRTRYSNQPQHF	TGTGCCAGCAGCCGGACACGTTATAGCAATCAGCCCCAGCATTTT